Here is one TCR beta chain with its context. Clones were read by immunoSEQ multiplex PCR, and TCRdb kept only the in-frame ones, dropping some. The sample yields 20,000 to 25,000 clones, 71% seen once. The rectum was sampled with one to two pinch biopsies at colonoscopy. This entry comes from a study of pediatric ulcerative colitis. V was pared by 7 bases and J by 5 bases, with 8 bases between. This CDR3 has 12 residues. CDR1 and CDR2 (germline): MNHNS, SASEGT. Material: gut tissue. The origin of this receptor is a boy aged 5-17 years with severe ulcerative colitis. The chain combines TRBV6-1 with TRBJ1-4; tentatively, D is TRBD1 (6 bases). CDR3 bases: TGTGCCAGCACAGGGGCGAATGAAAAACTGTTTTTT. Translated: CASTGANEKLFF.